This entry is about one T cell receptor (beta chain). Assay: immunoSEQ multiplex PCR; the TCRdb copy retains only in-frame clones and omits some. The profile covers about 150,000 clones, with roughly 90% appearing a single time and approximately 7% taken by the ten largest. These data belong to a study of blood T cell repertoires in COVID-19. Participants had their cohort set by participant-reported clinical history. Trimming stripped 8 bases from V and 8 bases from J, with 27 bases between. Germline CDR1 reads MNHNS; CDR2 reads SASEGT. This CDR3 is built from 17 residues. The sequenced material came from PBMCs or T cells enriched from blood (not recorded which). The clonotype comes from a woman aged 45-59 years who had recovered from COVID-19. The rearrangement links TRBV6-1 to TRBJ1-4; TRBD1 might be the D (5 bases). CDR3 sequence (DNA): TGTGCCAGCGGTGGGGCGTGGGGTTCGGTGAGGGTGGAAAAACTGTTTTTT. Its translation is CASGGAWGSVRVEKLFF.